The 12 T cell receptor beta chains below all came from one sample that was sequenced in a study of blood T cell repertoires in COVID-19. The method was immunoSEQ multiplex PCR; TCRdb's version includes in-frame clones alone and lacks a portion of them. The table lists hundreds of thousands of clones, approximately 86% of them singletons. The sample comprised PBMCs or T cells enriched from blood (not recorded which). The receptor source for this set is a woman between 18 and 29 years old who had recovered from COVID-19.

The chain combines TRBV24-1 with TRBJ2-7; D possibly corresponds to TRBD1 (6 bases). This CDR3 comprises 13 residues. V shed 0 bases and J shed 7 bases, with 9 bases lying between them. Germline V gives CDR1 KGHDR, CDR2 SFDVKD. In DNA, the CDR3 is TGTGCCACCAGTGATTTGAACAGGGATGAGCAGTACTTC. Translated, it gives CATSDLNRDEQYF.

V gene TRBV27 combines with J gene TRBJ1-5, with a tentative D call TRBD1 (6 bases). This CDR3 comprises 14 residues. CDR1 MNHEY and CDR2 SMNVEV come from the germline V gene (reference sequence). The V gene lost 3 bases and the J gene lost 6 bases, with 12 bases spanning the gap. The CDR3 region is CASSFLQGSQPQHF. The CDR3 DNA reads TGTGCCAGCAGTTTCCTACAGGGAAGTCAGCCCCAGCATTTT.

The chain combines TRBV15 with TRBJ1-6; possible D gene TRBD1, 5 bases. V shed 1 base and J shed 4 bases, with 11 bases lying between them. The CDR3 covers 16 residues. Germline CDR1 and CDR2: LNHNV and YYDKDF (reference sequence). Written as DNA, the CDR3 is TGTGCCACCAGCAGAGTTCGGGGGACTTATAATTCACCCCTCCACTTT. Translation gives CATSRVRGTYNSPLHF.

J is TRBJ1-2 and V is TRBV18, with D uncertain. With 2 bases removed from V and 6 bases from J, the gap between germline ends came to 10 bases. The germline V gene has CDR1 KGHSH and CDR2 LQKENI. This CDR3 is built from 13 residues. The DNA of the CDR3 is TGTGCCAGCTCACCATCTTTCGGGGATGGCTACACCTTC. Translation gives CASSPSFGDGYTF. The full variable domain, with the rest looked up from reference TRBV18 and TRBJ1-2, is NAGVMQNPRHLVRRRGQEARLRCSPMKGHSHVYWYRQLPEEGLKFMVYLQKENIIDESGMPKERFSAEFPKEGPSILRIQQVVRGDSAAYFCASSPSFGDGYTFGSGTRLTVV.

This sequence joins TRBV12-3 or TRBV12-4 and TRBJ1-1, with D possibly TRBD1 on 6 matching bases. Trimming cost V 6 bases and J 8 bases, with 10 bases left between them. CDR3 size: 11 residues. This CDR3 is CASRNTGEAFF. The DNA of the CDR3 is TGTGCCAGCAGAAACACAGGGGAAGCTTTCTTT.

The chain employs TRBV4-1 and TRBJ1-1; TRBD1 might be the D (6 bases). V lost 2 bases and J 0 bases, leaving 16 bases between the germline ends. The CDR3 contains 17 residues. Germline CDR1 is MGHRA and CDR2 is YSYEKL. The CDR3 protein is CASSQPRRGIVNTEAFF. The CDR3, as DNA: TGCGCCAGCAGCCAACCTCGCAGGGGTATCGTGAACACTGAAGCTTTCTTT.

The V gene is TRBV10-3, the J gene TRBJ2-5, with D perhaps matching TRBD2 (7 bases). The CDR3 contains 16 residues. With 5 bases removed from V and 5 bases from J, the gap between germline ends came to 21 bases. Germline V lookup: CDR1 ENHRY, CDR2 SYGVKD. The CDR3 sequence: CAISPKGGREGETQYF. Written as DNA, the CDR3 is TGTGCCATCAGTCCGAAGGGGGGGCGAGAGGGTGAGACCCAGTACTTC.

The V and J genes are TRBV5-6 and TRBJ1-2, with 8 bases aligning to TRBD1. The CDR3 totals 16 residues. The V gene end was trimmed by 0 bases and the J gene end by 2 bases; junction bases not matched to a gene: 6. The germline gives CDR1 SGHDT, CDR2 YYEEEE. The CDR3 coding sequence is TGTGCCAGCAGCTTGGCGGGGACAGGCCAGAACTATGGCTACACCTTC. This codes for CASSLAGTGQNYGYTF.

This clone was picked up many times. Other DNA sequences of this sample code for an identical CDR3. The chain combines TRBV3-1 (or the pseudogene TRBV3-2) with TRBJ2-5; TRBD1 matches at 7 bases. V trimming: 4 bases; J trimming: 1 base; junction bases outside the gene matches: 3. This CDR3 has 14 amino acids. Germline V gene data show CDR1 as LGHDT and CDR2 as YNNKEL (reference sequence). CDR3 region: CASSPRTGQETQYF. CDR3 in DNA: TGTGCCAGCAGCCCCCGGACAGGCCAAGAGACCCAGTACTTC.

Concerning this clone itself: A read error may produce the germline difference seen at one junction end. V gene TRBV12-3 or TRBV12-4 combines with J gene TRBJ2-1; unclear D gene. CDR3 length equals 11 residues. The CDR3 region has the DNA TGTGCCAGCAGTTTAGTCCCGCCTTGCGTCTTC. Amino acids: CASSLVPPCVF.

This sequence joins TRBV28 and TRBJ1-3; D is unclear. The length of the CDR3 is 16 residues. Trimming pared 3 bases from V and 0 bases from J, leaving 12 bases between. The germline CDR1 and CDR2 sequences are MDHEN and SYDVKM. CDR3: CASSLRALPSGNTIYF. The CDR3 DNA sequence: TGTGCCAGCAGTTTGAGAGCATTACCCTCTGGAAACACCATATATTTT.

This chain joins TRBV18 and TRBJ2-2, with D tentatively TRBD1 (5 bases). The V end was cut by 2 bases, the J end by 3 bases, with 13 bases between. This CDR3 region has 16 residues. Germline values: CDR1 KGHSH, CDR2 LQKENI. CDR3 amino acids: CASSPSDRIYTGELFF. CDR3 bases: TGTGCCAGCTCACCAAGCGACAGAATATACACCGGGGAGCTGTTTTTT.